This section outlines one T cell receptor beta chain sequence together with its context. Profiling relied on immunoSEQ multiplex PCR, and the TCRdb table lists in-frame clones only, not all of them. Seen here are about 120,000 clones, about 85% observed once, and the top ten hold roughly 5%. This CDR3 has 14 residues. CDR1 LNHDA and CDR2 SQIVND come from the germline V gene (reference sequence). V was trimmed by 3 bases and J by 6 bases, leaving 15 bases between them. This sample stems from a study of blood T cell repertoires in COVID-19. Whole-study context: Donors in the United States, Italy and Spain gave samples during acute or convalescent COVID-19. PBMCs, B-cell-depleted T cells, or T cells provided the cDNA or gDNA that made up the material.

The chain employs TRBV19 and TRBJ2-7, with D possibly matching TRBD1 (5 bases). This receptor was obtained from a woman aged 60-75 years with COVID-19, enrolled during active disease. What was sequenced was peripheral blood. The DNA for the CDR3 is TGTGCCAGTAGTATGACGGCAGGGTCTAGCGAGCAGTACTTC. It codes for CASSMTAGSSEQYF.